Below are 21 T cell receptor beta chains sequenced from a single sample in a study of spatial heterogeneity in lung cancer. TCRdb processed the 5' RACE reads anew with MiXCR; each CDR3 protein has one entry. Counted here are about 21,000 distinct CDR3 sequences, around 4.3% occurring once; the ten biggest clones make up about 7%. The time point here: sample taken at primary tumor resection. Sequenced material: PBMCs, taken at surgery. These receptors originate from a male donor with early-stage non-small cell lung cancer.

This clonotype was counted many times. J is TRBJ2-3 and V is TRBV4-2; TRBD2 is a possible D gene (7 bases). Trimming left V 4 bases short and J 2 bases short, with 16 bases between. The CDR3 consists of 16 residues. CDR1 and CDR2 from the germline V gene are LGHNA and YNFKEQ. The CDR3 bases are TGTGCCAGCAGCCGGTTTGGGGGGGCTAACACAGATACGCAGTATTTT. It codes for CASSRFGGANTDTQYF.

This clonotype was counted at least ten times. This CDR3 reads CASSLKGTRTYNEQFF. In nucleotides, the CDR3 is TGTGCCAGCAGCTTAAAAGGGACTAGAACCTACAATGAGCAGTTCTTC. The chain links TRBV7-2 to TRBJ2-1, with TRBD2 matching 8 bases. J gave up 2 bases and V 2 bases, and 5 bases lay outside the gene matches. Germline values: CDR1 SGHTA, CDR2 FQGNSA. This CDR3 is 16 amino acids long.

This clonotype has a count of ten or more. The V and J genes are TRBV18 and TRBJ2-3, with D hard to call. Germline CDR1 and CDR2: KGHSH and LQKENI. The CDR3 sequence is 17 residues long. The germline V and J ends were trimmed by 1 base and 4 bases, with 18 bases remaining between them. The CDR3 DNA follows: TGTGCCAGCTCACCACAGGTGGCCGGGCGTCTGGCAGATACGCAGTATTTT. Amino acids: CASSPQVAGRLADTQYF.

This clonotype was counted ten times or more. The V call is TRBV7-2, the J call TRBJ2-7; TRBD2 aligns across 9 bases. The CDR3 loop spans 14 amino acids. The junction had 4 bases not matched to a gene; V was cut back by 5 bases and J by 2 bases. CDR1 is SGHTA and CDR2 is FQGNSA in the germline V gene. CDR3 bases: TGTGCCAGCAGCCGCGGGGGGGCCCCCTACGAGCAGTACTTC. Its protein product is CASSRGGAPYEQYF.

This clonotype was seen many times. The chain recombines TRBV20-1 with TRBJ2-2; no definite D call. Germline CDR1 reads DFQATT; CDR2 reads SNEGSKA (reference sequence). The length of the CDR3 is 13 residues. With 1 base removed from V and 1 base from J, the gap between germline ends came to 4 bases. The CDR3 here is CSARVGNTGELFF. Here the CDR3 DNA reads TGCAGTGCTAGAGTGGGGAACACCGGGGAGCTGTTTTTT.

The sample holds many counts of this clonotype. The V and J genes are TRBV6-2 or TRBV6-3 and TRBJ1-5, with D maybe TRBD1 (6 bases). The V end lost 3 bases, the J end lost 7 bases, and 10 bases lay between the germline ends. There are 13 residues in the CDR3. CDR1 is MNHEY, CDR2 SVGEGT, per germline. The CDR3 sequence: CASSYQGQQPQHF. The CDR3 nucleotides read TGTGCCAGCAGTTATCAAGGACAGCAGCCCCAGCATTTT.

This clonotype was counted between two and nine times. The chain combines TRBV6-5 with TRBJ1-2; 9 bases match TRBD1. The germline V gene has CDR1 MNHEY and CDR2 SVGAGI. This CDR3 is built from 14 residues. V gave up 6 bases and J gave up 2 bases; unmatched junction bases: 4. As DNA, the CDR3 is TGTGCCAGCAGGGGGACAGGGCCCAACTATGGCTACACCTTC. Residues: CASRGTGPNYGYTF.

This clonotype has more than one count but fewer than ten. The chain uses TRBV15 and TRBJ2-7; D ambiguous. This CDR3 spans 14 amino acids. Germline V CDR1 and CDR2: LNHNV, YYDKDF (reference sequence). V lost 2 bases, J lost 6 bases, and 14 bases lay in between. The CDR3 region is CATSRSQAVGEQYF. In DNA form, the CDR3 reads TGTGCCACCAGCAGATCTCAAGCCGTGGGCGAGCAGTACTTC. Full variable domain (outside the CDR3, taken from reference TRBV15 and TRBJ2-7): DAMVIQNPRYQVTQFGKPVTLSCSQTLNHNVMYWYQQKSSQAPKLLFHYYDKDFNNEADTPDNFQSRRPNTSFCFLDIRSPGLGDTAMYLCATSRSQAVGEQYFGPGTRLTVT.

This clonotype is medium-sized (0.01 to 0.1%) within its sample. The chain recombines TRBV5-6 with TRBJ2-7; 7 bases align to TRBD1. The CDR3 consists of 13 residues. Trimming cost V 3 bases and J 3 bases; bases outside gene matches: 3. The germline V gene encodes CDR1 SGHDT and CDR2 YYEEEE. The CDR3 reads CASSSRGYYEQYF. DNA for the CDR3: TGTGCCAGCAGCTCCAGGGGGTACTACGAGCAGTACTTC.

The CDR3 DNA reads TGTGCCAGCAGCTTAGGCGGGGGCTTCTATGGCTACACCTTC. Amino acid sequence: CASSLGGGFYGYTF. V gene TRBV7-2 combines with J gene TRBJ1-2; D is perhaps TRBD1 (6 bases). With 1 base removed from V and 4 bases from J, the gap between germline ends came to 10 bases. Germline V gene lookup returns CDR1 SGHTA and CDR2 FQGNSA. The length of the CDR3 is 14 residues.

This chain joins TRBV28 and TRBJ1-3; D unclear. The germline V gene has CDR1 MDHEN and CDR2 SYDVKM. The germline V and J ends were trimmed by 1 base and 0 bases, with 13 bases remaining between them. The CDR3 contains 17 residues. CDR3 region: CASSLFPSQSSGNTIYF. The DNA for the CDR3 is TGTGCCAGCAGTTTATTTCCCTCACAGAGCTCTGGAAACACCATATATTTT.

Ten or more counts support this clonotype. The chain links TRBV10-3 to TRBJ2-3; D is possibly TRBD1 (6 bases). CDR1 is ENHRY and CDR2 is SYGVKD in the germline V gene. CDR3 size: 15 residues. V was trimmed by 5 bases and J by 2 bases, leaving 14 bases between them. DNA of the CDR3: TGTGCCATCAGTCGATCCGGGACACCCACAGATACGCAGTATTTT. Amino acid sequence: CAISRSGTPTDTQYF.

V usage is TRBV9 and J usage is TRBJ2-5; D is unresolved. Trimming shortened V by 4 bases and J by 2 bases, and 12 bases separated the two germline ends. The CDR3 length is 14 residues. The germline V gene has CDR1 SGDLS and CDR2 YYNGEE. CDR3 in amino acids: CASSLSPTQETQYF. DNA of the CDR3: TGTGCCAGCAGCTTGAGCCCAACGCAAGAGACCCAGTACTTC.

This clonotype was observed a handful of times. The CDR3 here is CSARPLAGQPQETQYF. CDR3 coding DNA: TGCAGTGCTAGACCCCTCGCGGGACAGCCCCAAGAGACCCAGTACTTC. The rearrangement links TRBV20-1 to TRBJ2-5, with D possibly matching TRBD1 (7 bases). CDR1 and CDR2 from the germline V gene are DFQATT and SNEGSKA (reference sequence). This CDR3 region has 16 residues. Trimming took off 2 bases at V and 1 base at J, with 17 bases between the two ends.

This clonotype has at least ten counts. The chain recombines TRBV29-1 with TRBJ2-1, with D perhaps matching TRBD1 (6 bases). This CDR3 comprises 16 residues. Trimming left V 2 bases short and J 0 bases short, with 14 bases between. The germline V gene has CDR1 SQVTM and CDR2 ANQGSEA. DNA for the CDR3: TGCAGCGTTGAACCCGGGGTGGGGGCCTCCTACAATGAGCAGTTCTTC. Translating gives CSVEPGVGASYNEQFF.

The V gene is TRBV7-2, the J gene TRBJ2-1; perhaps TRBD1 as D (6 bases). The CDR3 is made up of 14 amino acids. The germline V and J ends were trimmed by 0 bases and 6 bases, with 9 bases remaining between them. Germline CDR1 SGHTA, CDR2 FQGNSA. The CDR3 sequence is CASSLAGAANEQFF. In DNA form, the CDR3 reads TGTGCCAGCAGCTTAGCGGGGGCCGCCAATGAGCAGTTCTTC.

The V gene is TRBV3-1, the J gene TRBJ2-1; 12 bases are a match to TRBD2. V lost 2 bases and J lost 6; bases outside the gene matches: 5. This CDR3 contains 16 residues. CDR1 LGHDT and CDR2 YNNKEL come from the germline V gene (reference sequence). The CDR3 DNA reads TGTGCCAGCAGCCAACGGACTAGCGGGATGGCCAATGAGCAGTTCTTC. It specifies CASSQRTSGMANEQFF.

This clonotype was seen more than once but under ten times. The V and J genes are TRBV4-1 and TRBJ2-3, with TRBD2 as a possible D gene (5 bases). This CDR3 comprises 15 residues. Germline V gene data show CDR1 as MGHRA and CDR2 as YSYEKL. The V and J ends lost 2 bases and 7 bases respectively, with 16 bases between them. The CDR3 is CASSQFVDSSNTQYF. The CDR3 coding sequence is TGCGCCAGCAGCCAATTCGTGGACTCCTCGAATACGCAGTATTTT.

This clonotype was seen ten or more times. This rearrangement joins TRBV9 to TRBJ1-4, with 8 bases aligning to TRBD1. This CDR3 spans 14 amino acids. The V gene end was trimmed by 3 bases and the J gene end by 8 bases; junction bases not matched to a gene: 6. CDR1 and CDR2 from the germline V gene are SGDLS and YYNGEE. The CDR3 nucleotides are TGTGCCAGCAGCGAGACAGGGGAATGGGAAAAACTGTTTTTT. This translates into CASSETGEWEKLFF.

This clonotype was observed many times. This chain uses TRBV5-6 with TRBJ2-1, with 9 bases aligning to TRBD2. The germline gives CDR1 SGHDT, CDR2 YYEEEE. J was trimmed by 4 bases and V by 1 base; bases with no gene match: 9. This CDR3 has 17 residues. CDR3 nucleotide sequence: TGTGCCAGCAGCTTGATTAGCGGGAGTACGGGTTACAATGAGCAGTTCTTC. This codes for CASSLISGSTGYNEQFF.

Many counts were recorded for this clonotype. The J gene is TRBJ1-1, the V gene TRBV20-1, with 12 bases aligning to TRBD1. The germline CDR1 and CDR2 sequences are DFQATT and SNEGSKA (reference sequence). The CDR3 sequence is 16 residues long. V trimming: 3 bases; J trimming: 7 bases; junction bases outside the gene matches: 12. The CDR3 DNA reads as TGCAGTGCTAGGCCCCGGGACAGGGGGCCGAGAGGTGAAGCTTTCTTT. Translation: CSARPRDRGPRGEAFF.